This TCR beta chain comes out of a study of shared clonotypes between healthy human individuals. Looking at the study overall: Participating donors consisted of two women and a few men aged 18 to 49. Overall study findings and caveats: A generally larger estimated richness was seen in naive subsets than in memory subsets. In the sorted subsets, rarefaction showed sequencing was incomplete despite large depth.

Only one count was recorded for this clone. Its specificity is not known. The DNA input per sorted-subset replicate PCR was 200 to 250 ng, corresponding to some 30,000 T cell genomes. This table comes from immunoSEQ multiplex PCR, and its TCRdb copy is limited to in-frame clones, with some not included. The sample has roughly 760,000 clones; about 74% are singletons. The CDR3 consists of 14 residues. Trimming removed 3 bases from V and 4 bases from J, with 13 bases in between. Germline-derived CDR1 and CDR2 are SGHDT and YYEEEE. V is TRBV5-6 and J is TRBJ1-2; D is ambiguous. This TCR was sampled from a young woman in good health. The specimen was memory CD4+ T cells sorted from blood. Indicated subset: CD45RA-negative fraction. The CDR3 DNA reads TGTGCCAGCAGCTCAACCCAGGCCAGCTATGGCTACACCTTC. This sequence encodes CASSSTQASYGYTF.